This T cell receptor (beta chain) was sequenced during a study of OX40 agonist ivuxolimab in advanced cancers. Details on this clone: Its cognate antigen is unknown.

Clones were sequenced by immunoSEQ multiplex PCR, and TCRdb holds only the in-frame ones, with some missing. Here the sample spans roughly 80,000 clones, approximately 83% being singletons. Germline assignment: CDR1 MNHEY and CDR2 SMNVEV (reference sequence). The CDR3 totals 14 residues. The V gene end was trimmed by 6 bases and the J gene end by 9 bases; junction bases not matched to a gene: 9. Overall study results and limits: Partly responding patients at 0.1-3.0 mg/kg showed some of the smallest clonal expansion. Researchers did not determine the expanded peripheral T cells' antigen specificity. On average, CD8+ T cells showed a greater number of expanded clones than CD4+.

The receptor was derived from an adult with an advanced solid tumor such as melanoma, head and neck, liver or kidney cancer. The V and J genes are TRBV27 and TRBJ2-1; 9 bases are a match to TRBD2. This material consisted of CD4+ or CD8+ T cells sorted from blood, taken in a trial of the OX40 agonist ivuxolimab. The CDR3 sequence: CASSRWGLAGEQFF. The CDR3 DNA is TGTGCCAGCAGCCGATGGGGACTAGCAGGTGAGCAGTTCTTC.